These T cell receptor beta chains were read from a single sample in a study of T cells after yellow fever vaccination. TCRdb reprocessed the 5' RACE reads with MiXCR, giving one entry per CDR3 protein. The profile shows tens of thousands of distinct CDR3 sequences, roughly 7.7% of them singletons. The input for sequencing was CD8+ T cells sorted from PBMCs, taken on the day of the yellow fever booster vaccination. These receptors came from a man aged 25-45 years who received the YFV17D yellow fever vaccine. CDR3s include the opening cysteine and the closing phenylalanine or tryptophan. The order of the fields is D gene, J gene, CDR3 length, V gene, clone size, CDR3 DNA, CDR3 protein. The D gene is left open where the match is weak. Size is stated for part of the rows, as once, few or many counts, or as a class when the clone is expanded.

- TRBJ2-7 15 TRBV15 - TGTGCCACCAGCAGAGCGTTTGGACGGACCTACGAGCAGTACTTC CATSRAFGRTYEQYF
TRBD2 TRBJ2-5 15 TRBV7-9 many TGTGCCAGCAGTTCGCTAGCGGGAGAGAGAGAGACCCAGTACTTC CASSSLAGERETQYF
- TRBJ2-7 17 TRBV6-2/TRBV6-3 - TGTGCCAGCAGCATTGGGACTCCCGCAAATCACGCCTACGAGCAGTACTTC CASSIGTPANHAYEQYF
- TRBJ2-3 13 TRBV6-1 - TGTGCCGCGACTGTGCGGGGCACAGATACGCAGTATTTT CAATVRGTDTQYF
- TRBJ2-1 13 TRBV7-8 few TGTGCCAGCACTCCGTTCTCCTACAATGAGCAGTTCTTC CASTPFSYNEQFF
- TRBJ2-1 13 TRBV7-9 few TGTGCCAGCCGCCCGGGACAATACAATGAGCAGTTCTTC CASRPGQYNEQFF
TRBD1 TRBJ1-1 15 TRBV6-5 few TGTGCCAGCAGTTCAGGGGACAGGGTTCACACTGAAGCTTTCTTT CASSSGDRVHTEAFF
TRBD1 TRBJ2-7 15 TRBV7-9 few TGTGCCAGCAGCCTAGTCGCCAGGGGGACATACGAGCAGTACTTC CASSLVARGTYEQYF
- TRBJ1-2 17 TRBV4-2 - TGTGCCAGCAGCCAAGATTTAGGGTTAACTAATAACTATGGCTACACCTTC CASSQDLGLTNNYGYTF
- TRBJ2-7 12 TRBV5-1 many TGCGCCAGCAGTGACAACTCCTACGAGCAGTACTTC CASSDNSYEQYF
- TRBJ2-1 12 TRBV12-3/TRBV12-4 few TGTGCCAGCAGTTTAGGCATGTATGAGCAGTTCTTC CASSLGMYEQFF
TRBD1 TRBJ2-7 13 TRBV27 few TGTGCCAGCAGTCCCACAGGGGTTAGCGAGCAGTACTTC CASSPTGVSEQYF
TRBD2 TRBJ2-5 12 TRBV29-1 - TGCAGCGTTCCTTGGGAGGGGGAGACCCAGTACTTC CSVPWEGETQYF
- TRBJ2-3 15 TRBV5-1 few TGCGCCAGCAGCTTGGCTGTGACAGGCATCGATACGCAGTATTTT CASSLAVTGIDTQYF
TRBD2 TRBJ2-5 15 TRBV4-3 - TGCGCCAGCAGCCACACCGGGACTAGAAGGGAGACCCAGTACTTC CASSHTGTRRETQYF
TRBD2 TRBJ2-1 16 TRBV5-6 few TGTGCCAGCAGGGACCTTGGGACTAGCGGGGACAATGAGCAGTTCTTC CASRDLGTSGDNEQFF
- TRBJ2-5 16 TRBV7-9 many TGTGCCAGCAGCAGCCGATTGGTTTCCGAACAAGAGACCCAGTACTTC CASSSRLVSEQETQYF
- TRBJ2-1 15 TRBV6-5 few TGTGCCAGCAGTTACGGCCAGAATATTTACAATGAGCAGTTCTTC CASSYGQNIYNEQFF
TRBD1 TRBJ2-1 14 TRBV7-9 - TGTGCCAGCAGCTTAGATCGGGACAGGCTTGAGCAGTTCTTC CASSLDRDRLEQFF
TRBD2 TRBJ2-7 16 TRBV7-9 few TGTGCCAGCAGCTCACTTGGGACTAGCGGCTCCTACGAGCAGTACTTC CASSSLGTSGSYEQYF
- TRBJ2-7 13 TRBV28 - TGTGCCAGCCGACCCCGGGCGCGCCACGAGCAGTACTTC CASRPRARHEQYF
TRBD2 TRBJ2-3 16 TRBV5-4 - TGTGCCAGCAGCTCAATCGTAGCGGGTAGCACAGATACGCAGTATTTT CASSSIVAGSTDTQYF
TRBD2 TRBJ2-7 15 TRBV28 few TGTGCCAGCAGTTTAAAAGCGGGAGCGGTAGGCGAGCAGTACTTC CASSLKAGAVGEQYF
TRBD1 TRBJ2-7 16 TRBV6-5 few TGTGCCAGCAGTCCTGACCCGGGACAGGTTCCCTACGAGCAGTACTTC CASSPDPGQVPYEQYF
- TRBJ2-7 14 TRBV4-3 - TGCGCCAGCAGCCAAGAAATAGGACGGGACACCTCTGTCTTC CASSQEIGRDTSVF
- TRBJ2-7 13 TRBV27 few TGTGCCAGCCGTTCCTTGGGGCTTTACGAGCAGTACTTC CASRSLGLYEQYF
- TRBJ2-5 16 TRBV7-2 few TGTGCCAGCAGCTTAGGGGGGGCCTCTGTTCAAGAGACCCAGTACTTC CASSLGGASVQETQYF
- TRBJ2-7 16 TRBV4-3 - TGCGCCAGCAGCCAAGCCCCCAGTGGGGGCGGCTACGAGCAGTACTTC CASSQAPSGGGYEQYF